Listed below are T cell receptor beta chains from one sample, sequenced in a study of shared clonotypes between healthy human individuals. TCRdb keeps only in-frame clones here, not all; method: immunoSEQ multiplex PCR. The table has about 980,000 clones, 70% to 85% seen once. The sequencing sample was made of memory CD4+ T cells sorted from blood. Every receptor here comes from a man aged 18 to 29 in good health. CDR3s include the opening cysteine and the closing phenylalanine or tryptophan. Each record gives: V gene, J gene, clone size, D gene, CDR3 DNA, CDR3 protein. A D gene is named only where the DNA matches it firmly. Some rows mark clone size as missing; the rest say once, few, many or name a class of expanded clone.

>TRBV15|TRBJ2-7|NA|NA
TGTGCCACCAGCAGAGATCAACAGTCCTCCTACGAGCAGTACTTC
CATSRDQQSSYEQYF
>TRBV4-2|TRBJ1-6|NA|NA
TGTGCCAGCAGCCAAGGACAGAGCTCCTATAATTCACCCCTCCACTTT
CASSQGQSSYNSPLHF
>TRBV6-1|TRBJ1-1|many|NA
TGTGCCAGCAGTCACGGTCGGACGAACACTGAAGCTTTCTTT
CASSHGRTNTEAFF
>TRBV5-1|TRBJ2-5|NA|NA
TGCGCCAGCAGCACCGGGACGGATCAAGAGACCCAGTACTTC
CASSTGTDQETQYF
>TRBV4-1|TRBJ1-6|NA|NA
TGCGCCAGCAGCCAAGTCCGGGTATATAATTCACCCCTCCACTTT
CASSQVRVYNSPLHF
>TRBV9|TRBJ2-7|once|NA
TGTGCCAGCAGCCCCCTGGAGCCCTTTACCTACGAGCAGTACTTC
CASSPLEPFTYEQYF
>TRBV9|TRBJ2-5|NA|NA
TGTGCCAGCAGCGTAGGAGGGGCACAAGAGACCCAGTACTTC
CASSVGGAQETQYF
>TRBV9|TRBJ1-1|few|NA
TGTGCCAGCAGCGTATCAGGCATGAACACTGAAGCTTTCTTT
CASSVSGMNTEAFF
>TRBV18|TRBJ2-6|NA|NA
TGTGCCAGCTCACGGATGGACTCTGGGGCCAACGTCCTGACTTTC
CASSRMDSGANVLTF
>TRBV9|TRBJ1-1|few|NA
TGTGCCAGCAGCGTAGTGGACACTGAAGCTTTCTTT
CASSVVDTEAFF
>TRBV19|TRBJ1-5|NA|TRBD1
TGTGCCAGTAGTACACCCGGGACAGGGCACAATCAGCCCCAGCATTTT
CASSTPGTGHNQPQHF
>TRBV4-1|TRBJ1-1|NA|NA
TGCGCCAGCAGCCAAGCGGGAACAGGGAACACTGAAGCTTTCTTT
CASSQAGTGNTEAFF
>TRBV6-1|TRBJ2-5|NA|TRBD1
TGTGCCAGCAGTAGAGGACAGGTTGTTGAGACCCAGTACTTC
CASSRGQVVETQYF
>TRBV15|TRBJ2-3|NA|NA
TGTGCCACCAGCCGGCAGGGATACCCGGCAGATACGCAGTATTTT
CATSRQGYPADTQYF
>TRBV6-1|TRBJ2-7|NA|NA
TGTGCCAGCAGTGACCGGGCAGACCCATCCTACGAGCAGTACTTC
CASSDRADPSYEQYF
>TRBV5-1|TRBJ2-4|NA|TRBD1
TGCGCCAGCAGCCCGGGACAGAGGGCAAACATTCAGTACTTC
CASSPGQRANIQYF
>TRBV29-1|TRBJ2-7|NA|NA
TGCAGCGCCAGGGCGGGGTACGAGCAGTACTTC
CSARAGYEQYF
>TRBV11-2|TRBJ2-7|few|TRBD2
TGTGCCAGCAGCTTATTCCCCGGGCTAGCGGGGGGCGAGCAGTACTTC
CASSLFPGLAGGEQYF
>TRBV2|TRBJ1-4|few|NA
TGTGCCAGCAGCAAAGGACAGTCAACTAATGAAAAACTGTTTTTT
CASSKGQSTNEKLFF
>TRBV28|TRBJ2-7|NA|NA
TGTGCCAGCAGAACCAGGAGGGGGGCTCAAAAGGCCGAGCAGTACTTC
CASRTRRGAQKAEQYF
>TRBV11-1|TRBJ2-1|NA|NA
TGTGCCAGCAGCTTACGGGTCTACAATGAGCAGTTCTTC
CASSLRVYNEQFF
>TRBV10-3|TRBJ2-5|NA|TRBD2
TGTGCCATCACTTTCCATCGGACTAGCGAAGAGACCCAGTACTTC
CAITFHRTSEETQYF
>TRBV5-6|TRBJ1-1|NA|TRBD1
TGTGCCAGCAGCCAACAGTGGACAGGAGGGCCTGAAGCTTTCTTT
CASSQQWTGGPEAFF
>TRBV5-4|TRBJ2-7|NA|NA
TGTGCCAGCAGCTTGGGAATTAGCGGAAACTACGAGCAGTACTTC
CASSLGISGNYEQYF
>TRBV6-1|TRBJ2-2|NA|NA
TGTGCCAGCAGTGTTAATAGGGATCCCGGGGAGCTGTTTTTT
CASSVNRDPGELFF
>TRBV6-5|TRBJ1-2|NA|TRBD1
TGTGCCAGCAAAGAAAGCAGGGGGCCTACTTATGGCTACACCTTC
CASKESRGPTYGYTF
>TRBV4-1|TRBJ2-1|NA|TRBD2
TGCGCCAGCAGCAAAACTAGCGGGAGTTCCAATGAGCAGTTCTTC
CASSKTSGSSNEQFF